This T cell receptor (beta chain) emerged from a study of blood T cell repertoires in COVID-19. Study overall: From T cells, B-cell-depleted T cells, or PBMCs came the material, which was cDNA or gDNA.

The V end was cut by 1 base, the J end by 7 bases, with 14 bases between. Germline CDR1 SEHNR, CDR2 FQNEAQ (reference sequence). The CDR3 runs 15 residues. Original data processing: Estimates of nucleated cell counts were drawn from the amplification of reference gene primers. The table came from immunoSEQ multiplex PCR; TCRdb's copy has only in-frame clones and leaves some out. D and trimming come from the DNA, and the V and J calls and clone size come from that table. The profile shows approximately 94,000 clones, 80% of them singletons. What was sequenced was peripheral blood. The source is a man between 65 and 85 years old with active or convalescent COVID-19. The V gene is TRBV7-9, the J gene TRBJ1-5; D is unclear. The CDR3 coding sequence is TGTGCCAGCAGCTTAGGTGAGACAAACTGGCAGCCCCAGCATTTT. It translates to CASSLGETNWQPQHF.